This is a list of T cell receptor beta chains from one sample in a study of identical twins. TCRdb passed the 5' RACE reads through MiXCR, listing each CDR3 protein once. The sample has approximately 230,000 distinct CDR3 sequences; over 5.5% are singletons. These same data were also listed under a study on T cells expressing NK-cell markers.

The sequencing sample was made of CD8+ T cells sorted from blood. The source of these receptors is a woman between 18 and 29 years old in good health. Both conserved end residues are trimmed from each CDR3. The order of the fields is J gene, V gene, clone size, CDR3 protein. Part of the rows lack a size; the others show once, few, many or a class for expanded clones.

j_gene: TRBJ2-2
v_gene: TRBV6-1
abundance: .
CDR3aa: ASSLTEDTGELF

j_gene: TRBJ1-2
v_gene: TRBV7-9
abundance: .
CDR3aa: ASTPSPRTDVLRYT

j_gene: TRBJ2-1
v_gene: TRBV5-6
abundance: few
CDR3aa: ASTERGSYNEQF

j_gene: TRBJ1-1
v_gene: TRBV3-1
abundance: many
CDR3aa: ASSQPGQGRPEAF

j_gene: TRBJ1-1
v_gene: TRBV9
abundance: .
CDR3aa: ASSVISGFEAF

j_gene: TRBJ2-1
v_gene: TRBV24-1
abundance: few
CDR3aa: ATSDPDRGRENEQF

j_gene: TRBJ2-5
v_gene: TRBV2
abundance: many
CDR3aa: ASRGLEETQY

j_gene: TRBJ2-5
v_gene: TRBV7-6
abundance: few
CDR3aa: ASTLPREGSQETQY

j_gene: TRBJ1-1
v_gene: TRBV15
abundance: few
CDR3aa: ATSEPGTSYNTEAF

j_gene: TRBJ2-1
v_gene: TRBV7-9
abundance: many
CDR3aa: ASSSGLERYNEQF

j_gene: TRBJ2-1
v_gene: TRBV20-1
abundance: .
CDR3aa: SARDQLAGAGGSYNEQF

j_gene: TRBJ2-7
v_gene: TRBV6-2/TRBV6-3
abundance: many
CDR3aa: ASSPYRIYEQY

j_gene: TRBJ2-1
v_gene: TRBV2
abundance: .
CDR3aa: ASSPKGLAGGHGMSWEQF

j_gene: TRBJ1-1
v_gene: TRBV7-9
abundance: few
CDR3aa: ASSLAQGQNTEAF

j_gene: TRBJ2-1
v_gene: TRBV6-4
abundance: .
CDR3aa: ASSGGGKLNEQF

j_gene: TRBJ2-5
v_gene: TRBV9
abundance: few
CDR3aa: ASSVAGLAGGETQY

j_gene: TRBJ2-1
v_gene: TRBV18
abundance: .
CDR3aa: ASSPGQVPYNEQF

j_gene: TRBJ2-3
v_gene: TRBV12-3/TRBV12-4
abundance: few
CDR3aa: ASSSPQRGPTDTQY

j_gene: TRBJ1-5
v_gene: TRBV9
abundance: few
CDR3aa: ASSVQSDSNQPQH

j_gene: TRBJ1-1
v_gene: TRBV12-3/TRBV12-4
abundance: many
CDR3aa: ASSFLNHLGDGAF

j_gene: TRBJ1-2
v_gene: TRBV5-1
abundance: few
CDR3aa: ASKTGTGNYGYT

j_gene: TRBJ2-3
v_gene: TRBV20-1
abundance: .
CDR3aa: SASARAGAPDTQY

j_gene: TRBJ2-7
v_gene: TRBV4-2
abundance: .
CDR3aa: ASSQEDGGPSYEQY

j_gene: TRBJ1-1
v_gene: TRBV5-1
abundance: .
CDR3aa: ASSLPYILQRNTEAF

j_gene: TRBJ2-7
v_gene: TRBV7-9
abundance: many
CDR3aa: ASSPPLASDYEQY

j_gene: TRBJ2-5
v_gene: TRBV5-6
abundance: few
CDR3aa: ASTVGWRDWETQY

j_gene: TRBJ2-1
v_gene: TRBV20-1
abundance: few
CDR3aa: SARWASGSLPNEQF

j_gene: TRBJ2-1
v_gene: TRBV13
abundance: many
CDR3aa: ASSLWPPTSRNEQF

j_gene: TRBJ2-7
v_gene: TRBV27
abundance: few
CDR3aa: ASSPNRVEQY

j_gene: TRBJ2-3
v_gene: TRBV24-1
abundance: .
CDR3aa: ATSDWDSSTDTQY

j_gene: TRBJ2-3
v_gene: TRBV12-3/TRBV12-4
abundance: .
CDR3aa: ASSVSQSTDTQY

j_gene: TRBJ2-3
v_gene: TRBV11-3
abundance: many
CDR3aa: ASSLGGMETDTQY

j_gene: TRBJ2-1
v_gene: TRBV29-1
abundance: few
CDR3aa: SVDLYNEQF

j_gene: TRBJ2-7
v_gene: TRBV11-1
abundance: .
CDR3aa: ASSTRLAGPYEQY

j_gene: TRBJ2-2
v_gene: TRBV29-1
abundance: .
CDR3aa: SVEEGSPDGAGELF

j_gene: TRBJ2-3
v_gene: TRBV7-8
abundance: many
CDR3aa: ASSRPTSGRSVDTQY

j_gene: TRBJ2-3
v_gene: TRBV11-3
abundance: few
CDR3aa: ASSLDRTSTDTQY

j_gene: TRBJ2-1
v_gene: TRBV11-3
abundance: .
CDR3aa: ASQPQAGDTPALGSYNEQF

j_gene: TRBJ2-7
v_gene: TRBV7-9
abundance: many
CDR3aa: ASSLAPRAASYEQY

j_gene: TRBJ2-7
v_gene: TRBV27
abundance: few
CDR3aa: ASSFREGRYEQY

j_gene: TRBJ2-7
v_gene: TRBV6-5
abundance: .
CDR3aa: ASSYSKGQYYEQY

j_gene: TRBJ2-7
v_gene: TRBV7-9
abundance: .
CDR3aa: ASSLFGTGEGLYEQY

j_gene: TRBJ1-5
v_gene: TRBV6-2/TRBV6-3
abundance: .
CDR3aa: ASSYRTNQPQH

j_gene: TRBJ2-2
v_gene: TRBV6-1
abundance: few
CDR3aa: ASSESAGVFGELF

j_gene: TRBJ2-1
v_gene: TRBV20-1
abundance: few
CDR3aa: SARGPLAGGLNEQF

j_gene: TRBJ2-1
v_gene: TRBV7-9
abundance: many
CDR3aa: ASPRPGEQF

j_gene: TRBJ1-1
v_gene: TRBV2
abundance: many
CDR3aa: ASDDTGGAFRETEAF

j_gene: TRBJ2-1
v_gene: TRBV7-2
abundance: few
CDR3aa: ASRTVGGFGGQF

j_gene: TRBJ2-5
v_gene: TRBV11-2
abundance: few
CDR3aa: ASSFPYSGRAEETQY

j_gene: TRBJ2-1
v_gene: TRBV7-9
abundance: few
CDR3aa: ASSSQVGVEQF

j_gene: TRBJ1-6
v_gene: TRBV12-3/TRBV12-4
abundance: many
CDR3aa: ASSFGGLENSPLH

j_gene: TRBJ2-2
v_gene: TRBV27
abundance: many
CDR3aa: ASSILAGTGELF